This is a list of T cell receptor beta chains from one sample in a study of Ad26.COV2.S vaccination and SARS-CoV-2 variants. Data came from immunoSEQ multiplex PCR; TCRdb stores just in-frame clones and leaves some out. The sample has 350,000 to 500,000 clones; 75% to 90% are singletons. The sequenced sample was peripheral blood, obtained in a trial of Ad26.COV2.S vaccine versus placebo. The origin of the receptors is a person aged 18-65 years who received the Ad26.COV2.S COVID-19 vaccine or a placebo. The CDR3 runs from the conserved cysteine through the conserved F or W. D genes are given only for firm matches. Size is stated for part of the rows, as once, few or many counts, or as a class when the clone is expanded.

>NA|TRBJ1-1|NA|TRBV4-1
CASSPRPSTEAFF
TGCGCCAGCAGCCCAAGACCAAGCACTGAAGCTTTCTTT
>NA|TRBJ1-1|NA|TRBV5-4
CASSLDPGRTEAFF
TGTGCCAGCAGCTTGGATCCGGGGCGCACTGAAGCTTTCTTT
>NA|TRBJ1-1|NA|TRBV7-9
CATNNRADSRSEAFF
TGTGCCACCAACAACAGGGCCGACTCGAGGTCTGAAGCTTTCTTT
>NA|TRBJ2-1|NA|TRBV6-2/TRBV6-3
CASSYSMGRRFF
TGTGCCAGCAGTTACAGCATGGGTCGTAGGTTCTTC
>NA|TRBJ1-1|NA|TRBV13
CASRQTENTEAFF
TGTGCCAGCAGGCAGACAGAGAACACTGAAGCTTTCTTT
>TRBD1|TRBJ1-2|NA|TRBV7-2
CASSPGDRRIGGYTF
TGTGCCAGCAGCCCAGGGGACAGGAGAATAGGGGGCTACACCTTC
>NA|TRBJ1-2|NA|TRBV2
CASSEPWQGRLYGYTF
TGTGCCAGCAGTGAACCTTGGCAGGGGAGGCTCTATGGCTACACCTTC
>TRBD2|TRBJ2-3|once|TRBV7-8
CASSLAAWTSGITDTQYF
TGTGCCAGCAGCTTAGCCGCGTGGACTAGCGGGATCACAGATACGCAGTATTTT
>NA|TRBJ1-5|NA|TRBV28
CASSPQGQPQHF
TGTGCCAGCAGCCCTCAGGGGCAGCCCCAGCATTTT
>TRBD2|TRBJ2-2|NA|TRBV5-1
CASSLAPGLGAGELFF
TGCGCCAGCAGCTTGGCTCCGGGACTAGGGGCCGGGGAGCTGTTTTTT
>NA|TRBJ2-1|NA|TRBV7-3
CASSLDLRNEQFF
TGTGCCAGCAGCCTAGACTTACGCAATGAGCAGTTCTTC
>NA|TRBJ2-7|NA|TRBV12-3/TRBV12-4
CASSWAASYEQYF
TGTGCCAGCAGTTGGGCGGCCTCCTACGAGCAGTACTTC
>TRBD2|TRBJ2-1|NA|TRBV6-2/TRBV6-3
CASSYPSGRSLEEQFF
TGTGCCAGCAGTTACCCTAGCGGGAGGTCGTTGGAGGAGCAGTTCTTC
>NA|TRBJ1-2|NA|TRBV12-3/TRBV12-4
CASSPGFAGYTF
TGTGCCAGCAGCCCCGGCTTCGCCGGCTACACCTTC
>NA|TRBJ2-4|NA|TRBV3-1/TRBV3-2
CASSQTGAKNIQYF
TGTGCCAGCAGCCAAACGGGAGCCAAAAACATTCAGTACTTC
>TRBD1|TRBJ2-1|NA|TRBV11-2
CASIIQGAGRSSYNEQFF
TGTGCCAGCATTATACAGGGGGCGGGAAGGAGCTCCTACAATGAGCAGTTCTTC
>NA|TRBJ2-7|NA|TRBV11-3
CASSPPGTLKAYEQYF
TGTGCCAGCAGCCCGCCCGGGACTTTAAAGGCCTACGAGCAGTACTTC
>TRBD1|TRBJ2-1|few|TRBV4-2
CASSQGEVTGEQFF
TGTGCCAGCAGCCAAGGTGAGGTGACAGGGGAGCAGTTCTTC
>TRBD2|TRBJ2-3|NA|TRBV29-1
CSVERWGGADTQYF
TGCAGCGTTGAAAGGTGGGGGGGAGCAGATACGCAGTATTTT
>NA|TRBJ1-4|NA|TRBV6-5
CASSNRAEVKLFF
TGTGCCAGCAGCAACAGAGCCGAAGTCAAACTGTTTTTT
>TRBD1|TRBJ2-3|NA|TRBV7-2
CASSLRGPDTQYF
TGTGCCAGCAGCTTAAGGGGGCCAGATACGCAGTATTTT
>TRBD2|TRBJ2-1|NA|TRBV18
CASSLFLGKGGDNEQFF
TGTGCCAGCTCCCTTTTTTTAGGGAAGGGAGGGGACAATGAGCAGTTCTTC
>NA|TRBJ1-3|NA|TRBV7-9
CASSFLPGSDSGNTIYF
TGTGCCAGCAGCTTCCTTCCGGGCTCGGACTCTGGAAACACCATATATTTT
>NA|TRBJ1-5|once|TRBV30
CAWSGPGGSNQPQHF
TGTGCCTGGAGTGGGCCGGGGGGTAGCAATCAGCCCCAGCATTTT
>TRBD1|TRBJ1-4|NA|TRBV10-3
CAISALYSGQPTNEKLFF
TGTGCCATCAGTGCGCTCTACTCGGGACAGCCAACTAATGAAAAACTGTTTTTT
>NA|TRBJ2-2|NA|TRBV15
CATSSGTLARNTGELFF
TGTGCCACCAGCAGCGGGACGCTGGCCAGAAACACCGGGGAGCTGTTTTTT
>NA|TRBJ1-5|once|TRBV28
CATSPRGVARGGDQPQHF
TGTGCCACCTCCCCCCGGGGGGTCGCACGCGGGGGGGATCAGCCCCAGCATTTT
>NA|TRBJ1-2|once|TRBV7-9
CASRGGAKGYTF
TGTGCCAGCCGGGGGGGCGCAAAAGGCTACACCTTC
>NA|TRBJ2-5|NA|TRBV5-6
CASSLATTQYF
TGTGCCAGCAGCTTGGCCACGACCCAGTACTTC
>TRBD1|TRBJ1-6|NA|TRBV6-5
CASSYLVQGGHSPLHF
TGTGCCAGCAGTTATTTAGTACAGGGGGGTCATTCACCCCTCCACTTT
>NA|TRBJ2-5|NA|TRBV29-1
CSVGLAETQYF
TGCAGCGTTGGGCTGGCCGAGACCCAGTACTTC
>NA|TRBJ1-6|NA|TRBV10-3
CAISESAGGSGSPLHF
TGTGCCATCAGTGAGTCCGCTGGGGGAAGCGGGTCACCCCTCCACTTT
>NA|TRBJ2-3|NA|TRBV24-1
CATSDLHTTDTQYF
TGTGCCACCAGTGATTTACACACCACAGATACGCAGTATTTT
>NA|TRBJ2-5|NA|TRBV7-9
CASSLGGPFSQYF
TGTGCCAGCAGCTTGGGGGGCCCATTTTCCCAGTACTTC
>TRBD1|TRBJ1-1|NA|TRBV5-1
CASSIPGTEEAFF
TGCGCCAGCAGCATTCCCGGGACAGAAGAAGCTTTCTTT
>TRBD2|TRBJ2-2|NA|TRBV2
CASRAERLGGTTGELFF
TGTGCCAGCAGAGCGGAACGTCTCGGGGGGACCACCGGGGAGCTGTTTTTT
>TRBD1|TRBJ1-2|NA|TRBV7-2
CASSLVTGNYGYTF
TGTGCCAGCAGCTTAGTGACAGGGAACTATGGCTACACCTTC
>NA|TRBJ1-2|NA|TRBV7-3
CASSLTGPAAGGYTF
TGTGCCAGCAGCTTAACCGGGCCCGCAGCGGGTGGCTACACCTTC
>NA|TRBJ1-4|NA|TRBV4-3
CASSQERGWDEKLFF
TGCGCCAGCAGCCAAGAGCGAGGGTGGGATGAAAAACTGTTTTTT
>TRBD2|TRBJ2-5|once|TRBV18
CASSGGPDETQYF
TGTGCCAGCTCGGGAGGGCCAGATGAGACCCAGTACTTC
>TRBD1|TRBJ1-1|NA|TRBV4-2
CASSQAGTGGEAFF
TGTGCCAGCAGCCAGGCCGGGACAGGGGGTGAAGCTTTCTTT
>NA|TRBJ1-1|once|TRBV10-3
CAISGAGTEAFF
TGTGCCATCAGTGGGGCCGGCACTGAAGCTTTCTTT
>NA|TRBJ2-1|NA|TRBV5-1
CASRLTFGSSSYNEQFF
TGCGCCAGCAGACTAACGTTTGGGTCAAGCTCCTACAATGAGCAGTTCTTC
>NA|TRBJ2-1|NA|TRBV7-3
CASSLQPREATNEQFF
TGTGCCAGCAGCTTACAGCCGCGGGAAGCAACCAATGAGCAGTTCTTC
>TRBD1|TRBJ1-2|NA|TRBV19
CASSVDRGLSFNYGYTF
TGTGCCAGTAGTGTCGACAGGGGGCTATCATTCAACTATGGCTACACCTTC
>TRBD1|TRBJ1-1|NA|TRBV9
CASSVQGVGTEAFF
TGTGCCAGCAGCGTACAGGGGGTCGGTACTGAAGCTTTCTTT
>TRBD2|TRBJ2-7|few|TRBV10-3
CANSGDSYEQYF
TGTGCCAACAGCGGGGACTCCTACGAGCAGTACTTC
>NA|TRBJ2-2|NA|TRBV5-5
CASSPIPDTGELFF
TGTGCCAGCAGCCCCATCCCGGACACCGGGGAGCTGTTTTTT
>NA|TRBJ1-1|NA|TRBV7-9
CASSLGTEHEAFF
TGTGCCAGCAGCTTAGGGACGGAGCATGAAGCTTTCTTT
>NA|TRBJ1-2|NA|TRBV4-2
CASSQQGGLNYGYTF
TGTGCCAGCAGCCAGCAGGGAGGTTTGAACTATGGCTACACCTTC
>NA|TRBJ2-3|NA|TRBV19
CASSIDPQRLSTDTQYF
TGTGCCAGTAGTATAGACCCCCAGCGGCTTAGCACAGATACGCAGTATTTT
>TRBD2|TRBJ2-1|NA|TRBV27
CAHNGLVGTSGSSDEQFF
TGTGCCCACAATGGCCTCGTCGGGACTAGCGGGAGTTCAGATGAGCAGTTCTTC